The rows below give T cell receptor beta chains drawn from one sample of a study of T cell repertoires in cytomegalovirus infection. TCRdb analysed the reads with MiXCR anew, one entry per CDR3 protein. The sample has some 270,000 distinct CDR3 sequences, about 20% seen once. The antigens these receptors bind are not known. The source material was cultured PBMCs, sampled from culture after CMV antigen stimulation. Receptors were obtained from a human donor in good health (CMV status not recorded). Some clones in this sample may be carry-over from other donors' samples. Each CDR3 is given with its conserved first and last residue. Fields, in order: V gene, CDR3 length, D gene, J gene, clone size, CDR3 DNA, CDR3 protein. D genes are given only for firm matches. Size is omitted from some rows. Given values are once, few, many or a class for expanded clones.

V: TRBV27
length: 16
D: TRBD2
J: TRBJ2-5
size: few
DNA: TGTGCCAGCAGTAATGTGGGGACTAGTGGAACGGAGACCCAGTACTTC
CDR3: CASSNVGTSGTETQYF

V: TRBV7-2
length: 16
D: -
J: TRBJ1-1
size: many
DNA: TGTGCCAGCAGCTTAGAATGGGGAGACTTGAACACTGAAGCTTTCTTT
CDR3: CASSLEWGDLNTEAFF

V: TRBV10-3
length: 17
D: TRBD2
J: TRBJ2-1
size: -
DNA: TGTGCCATCAGTGGACCCGGACTAGCGGAGACCTACAATGAGCAGTTCTTC
CDR3: CAISGPGLAETYNEQFF

V: TRBV19
length: 13
D: -
J: TRBJ1-2
size: -
DNA: TGTGCCAGTAGTGGGGCAGAAGGCTATGGCTACACCTTC
CDR3: CASSGAEGYGYTF

V: TRBV4-3
length: 13
D: -
J: TRBJ2-3
size: -
DNA: TGCGCCAGCAGCCAAGGACTGACAGATACGCAGTATTTT
CDR3: CASSQGLTDTQYF

V: TRBV6-1
length: 15
D: TRBD2
J: TRBJ2-1
size: many
DNA: TGTGCCAGCAGAACCCGGACTAGCGGGAGCAATGAGCAGTTCTTC
CDR3: CASRTRTSGSNEQFF

V: TRBV12-3/TRBV12-4
length: 15
D: -
J: TRBJ1-5
size: -
DNA: TGTGCCAGCAGTACCCCACAGGGCAGCAATCAGCCCCAGCATTTT
CDR3: CASSTPQGSNQPQHF

V: TRBV29-1
length: 13
D: TRBD2
J: TRBJ2-5
size: few
DNA: TGCAGCGTTGGACTAGCGCAAACGGGGACCCAGTACTTC
CDR3: CSVGLAQTGTQYF

V: TRBV5-1
length: 16
D: TRBD1
J: TRBJ2-1
size: few
DNA: TGCGCCAGCAGCTTGACGGGACAGGCTCTTTGGAATGAGCAGTTCTTC
CDR3: CASSLTGQALWNEQFF

V: TRBV7-2
length: 14
D: -
J: TRBJ1-2
size: many
DNA: TGTGCCAGCAGCCCCCAAGAGGGGATCTATGGCTACACCTTC
CDR3: CASSPQEGIYGYTF

V: TRBV7-3
length: 16
D: -
J: TRBJ2-1
size: few
DNA: TGTGCCAGCAGCTTAACTCGGGTCCTGCCGGGAGCTAAGCAGTTCTTC
CDR3: CASSLTRVLPGAKQFF

V: TRBV28
length: 17
D: -
J: TRBJ2-5
size: -
DNA: TGTGCCAGCAGTTTATTTTGGGAATCTGGCGGACAAGAGACCCAGTACTTC
CDR3: CASSLFWESGGQETQYF

V: TRBV20-1
length: 16
D: -
J: TRBJ1-5
size: -
DNA: TGCAGTGCGCTCTCAGGAAGTTCCCGTAGCAATCAGCCCCAGCATTTT
CDR3: CSALSGSSRSNQPQHF

V: TRBV7-9
length: 17
D: TRBD2
J: TRBJ2-1
size: many
DNA: TGTGCCAGCAGCTTAGTTGTTAGCGGGAGCTCCTACAATGAGCAGTTCTTC
CDR3: CASSLVVSGSSYNEQFF

V: TRBV6-5
length: 16
D: TRBD2
J: TRBJ2-5
size: few
DNA: TGTGCCAGCAGTTATGGGATAGCGGGAGCGGTAGAGACCCAGTACTTC
CDR3: CASSYGIAGAVETQYF

V: TRBV28
length: 17
D: TRBD2
J: TRBJ2-3
size: many
DNA: TGTGCCAGCAGTTCCGGACTAGCGGGAGGGGTCGCAGATACGCAGTATTTT
CDR3: CASSSGLAGGVADTQYF

V: TRBV7-8
length: 12
D: -
J: TRBJ2-1
size: many
DNA: TGTGCCAGCAGCTTTGTCGGGAATGAGCAGTTCTTC
CDR3: CASSFVGNEQFF

V: TRBV19
length: 14
D: TRBD1
J: TRBJ1-1
size: few
DNA: TGTGCCAGTAGTAGTGAGGGGGCGAACACTGAAGCTTTCTTT
CDR3: CASSSEGANTEAFF

V: TRBV9
length: 15
D: TRBD2
J: TRBJ2-1
size: few
DNA: TGTGCCAGCAGCGGAGAGGGACTAGCGATCAATGAGCAGTTCTTC
CDR3: CASSGEGLAINEQFF

V: TRBV7-9
length: 15
D: TRBD2
J: TRBJ2-1
size: few
DNA: TGTGCCAGCAGCTTAGTACTAGCGGAGATAAATGAGCAGTTCTTC
CDR3: CASSLVLAEINEQFF

V: TRBV5-1
length: 15
D: -
J: TRBJ1-1
size: -
DNA: TGCGCCAGCAGCTTGGACAAGAGCCAGGGCCCTGAAGCTTTCTTT
CDR3: CASSLDKSQGPEAFF

V: TRBV24-1
length: 15
D: -
J: TRBJ2-1
size: -
DNA: TGTGCCACCAGTGATCTGGCCGATTCCTACAATGAGCAGTTCTTC
CDR3: CATSDLADSYNEQFF

V: TRBV27
length: 15
D: -
J: TRBJ2-2
size: few
DNA: TGTGCCAGCAGTCCATTTTTGGGGGATCCGGGGGAGCTGTTTTTT
CDR3: CASSPFLGDPGELFF

V: TRBV6-1
length: 14
D: -
J: TRBJ2-7
size: few
DNA: TGTGCCAGCAGAGGGTCGGCGCGGCTTCGGGAGCAGTACTTC
CDR3: CASRGSARLREQYF

V: TRBV6-2/TRBV6-3
length: 15
D: -
J: TRBJ2-5
size: few
DNA: TGTGCCAGCAGTAGGGGGGGGCTGGGTCGAGAGACCCAGTACTTC
CDR3: CASSRGGLGRETQYF

V: TRBV6-1
length: 15
D: -
J: TRBJ2-1
size: many
DNA: TGTGCCAGCAGTGTAGGAGGGGGCTCCTACAATGAGCAGTTCTTC
CDR3: CASSVGGGSYNEQFF

V: TRBV20-1
length: 14
D: -
J: TRBJ2-7
size: -
DNA: TGCAGTGCCAGGTCTCAGGAGACGTGGTACGAGCAGTACTTC
CDR3: CSARSQETWYEQYF

V: TRBV28
length: 17
D: TRBD2
J: TRBJ2-3
size: few
DNA: TGTGCCAGCAGTTTATATGGACTAGCGGGAGTGGCAGATACGCAGTATTTT
CDR3: CASSLYGLAGVADTQYF

V: TRBV7-2
length: 15
D: TRBD2
J: TRBJ2-3
size: many
DNA: TGTGCCAGCAGCTTAGCAGGGACTAGTCGGGATACGCAGTATTTT
CDR3: CASSLAGTSRDTQYF

V: TRBV6-1
length: 13
D: TRBD1
J: TRBJ1-5
size: few
DNA: TGTGCCAGCAGAAAGACAGGGAAACAGCCCCAGCATTTT
CDR3: CASRKTGKQPQHF

V: TRBV24-1
length: 14
D: -
J: TRBJ2-2
size: few
DNA: TGTGCCACCTCCCGGACAGCCAACACCGGGGAGCTGTTTTTT
CDR3: CATSRTANTGELFF

V: TRBV6-2/TRBV6-3
length: 15
D: TRBD2
J: TRBJ2-2
size: few
DNA: TGTGCCAGCAGGTCTAGCGGGATCAACACCGGGGAGCTGTTTTTT
CDR3: CASRSSGINTGELFF

V: TRBV27
length: 16
D: TRBD2
J: TRBJ2-1
size: -
DNA: TGTGCCAGCAGTTTTATAGCGGGAGCGGCATACAATGAGCAGTTCTTC
CDR3: CASSFIAGAAYNEQFF

V: TRBV4-1
length: 15
D: -
J: TRBJ2-5
size: -
DNA: TGCGCCAGCAGCCATCCCTTTGCCGAGCAAGAGACCCAGTACTTC
CDR3: CASSHPFAEQETQYF

V: TRBV11-2
length: 18
D: TRBD2
J: TRBJ2-3
size: -
DNA: TGTGCCAGCAGCTTAGATGGGACTAGCGGGGTGAGCACAGATACGCAGTATTTT
CDR3: CASSLDGTSGVSTDTQYF

V: TRBV6-6
length: 13
D: TRBD2
J: TRBJ2-5
size: few
DNA: TGTGCCAGCATTGCGGGAGGGCAAGAGACCCAGTACTTC
CDR3: CASIAGGQETQYF

V: TRBV28
length: 17
D: TRBD1
J: TRBJ1-2
size: -
DNA: TGTGCCAGCAGTTTACAGAGACAGGGAGTCTACATCTATGGCTACACCTTC
CDR3: CASSLQRQGVYIYGYTF

V: TRBV6-2/TRBV6-3
length: 13
D: -
J: TRBJ2-3
size: -
DNA: TGTGCCAGCGGCTCCCTCAGGACAGATACGCAGTATTTT
CDR3: CASGSLRTDTQYF

V: TRBV7-3
length: 16
D: TRBD2
J: TRBJ2-1
size: -
DNA: TGTGCCAGCACCTCCAACGGGAGGGCATCCTACAATGAGCAGTTCTTC
CDR3: CASTSNGRASYNEQFF

V: TRBV20-1
length: 15
D: TRBD1
J: TRBJ2-1
size: -
DNA: TGCAGTGCGCGAGACCGGGACAGGGGGCGTGATGAGCAGTTCTTC
CDR3: CSARDRDRGRDEQFF

V: TRBV19
length: 17
D: TRBD2
J: TRBJ2-3
size: -
DNA: TGTGCCAGTAGTCCCCGGACTAGCGGGACTAGCACAGATACGCAGTATTTT
CDR3: CASSPRTSGTSTDTQYF

V: TRBV27
length: 14
D: TRBD2
J: TRBJ2-1
size: -
DNA: TGTGCCGTCAGACTAGCGAGCCCCTACAATGAGCAGTTCTTC
CDR3: CAVRLASPYNEQFF

V: TRBV6-2/TRBV6-3
length: 14
D: -
J: TRBJ1-1
size: few
DNA: TGTGCCAGCAGTTACGGGCCAGCGAACACTGAAGCTTTCTTT
CDR3: CASSYGPANTEAFF

V: TRBV5-1
length: 15
D: -
J: TRBJ2-7
size: -
DNA: TGCGCCAGCAGCCCCCTGGTTAGCGCCTCCTACGAGCAGTACTTC
CDR3: CASSPLVSASYEQYF

V: TRBV11-2
length: 15
D: TRBD1
J: TRBJ1-1
size: few
DNA: TGTGCCAGCAGCTTAGGGGGACAGGGAGACACTGAAGCTTTCTTT
CDR3: CASSLGGQGDTEAFF

V: TRBV7-2
length: 18
D: TRBD2
J: TRBJ2-7
size: many
DNA: TGTGCCAGCAGCTTACTTTTGGCTAGCGGGGGGCTGGGCCACGAGCAGTACTTC
CDR3: CASSLLLASGGLGHEQYF

V: TRBV27
length: 13
D: -
J: TRBJ1-5
size: -
DNA: TGTGCCAGCAGTTTATCCCCTAGCGTGGCCCAACATTTT
CDR3: CASSLSPSVAQHF

V: TRBV9
length: 14
D: -
J: TRBJ2-7
size: -
DNA: TGTGCCAGCAGCGCCGATCCGGCGGGGAGGGAGCAGTACTTC
CDR3: CASSADPAGREQYF